Following are 15 T cell receptor beta chains from one sample sequenced in a study of radiation and T cells in renal cell carcinoma. The time point denotes: blood 2 weeks post-SBRT. This sample's treatment: 15 Gy SBRT to primary tumor, nephrectomy 4 weeks later. Sequenced by immunoSEQ multiplex PCR; TCRdb stores in-frame clones only, minus some. The repertoire includes some 80,000 clones, 80% to 90% of them detected once, and 20% to 25% sits in the top ten. The sample consisted of blood, taken from a patient whose treatment included radiotherapy and nephrectomy. Receptor source: a woman in her forties or fifties with renal cell carcinoma.

The rearrangement uses TRBV7-9 and TRBJ2-2, with a tentative D call TRBD2 (5 bases). The germline V gene has CDR1 SEHNR and CDR2 FQNEAQ (reference sequence). The CDR3 has 15 residues. V dropped 5 bases and J dropped 4 bases, with 14 bases sitting between them. Here the CDR3 DNA reads TGTGCCAGCAGCCTGACTAAGTACAGCACCGGGGAGCTGTTTTTT. This codes for CASSLTKYSTGELFF.

This clone appeared once. The rearrangement joins TRBV11-2 to TRBJ2-1; no clear D gene. Trimming removed 2 bases at V and 10 bases at J, with 15 bases between. This CDR3 is built from 14 residues. Germline V gene lookup returns CDR1 SGHAT and CDR2 FQNNGV. The CDR3 here is CASSLNFAQEEQFF. CDR3 nucleotides: TGTGCCAGCAGCTTAAACTTTGCGCAGGAGGAGCAGTTCTTC.

The gene calls are TRBV27 and TRBJ1-2; 8 bases match TRBD1. J lost 5 bases, V lost 5 bases, and 4 bases had no gene match. Germline-derived CDR1 and CDR2 are MNHEY and SMNVEV (reference sequence). CDR3 length equals 13 residues. The CDR3 DNA follows: TGTGCCAGCAGTCGGGACAGGACTTATGGCTACACCTTC. This gives the protein CASSRDRTYGYTF.

The chain carries TRBV7-2 and TRBJ2-1; D possibly corresponds to TRBD2 (6 bases). CDR1 SGHTA and CDR2 FQGNSA come from the germline V gene. The CDR3 runs to 14 residues. Trimming stripped 5 bases from V and 8 bases from J, with 16 bases between. This CDR3 is CASSLTVAVHEQFF. CDR3 DNA sequence: TGTGCCAGCAGCCTCACAGTAGCGGTCCATGAGCAGTTCTTC. The full variable domain, in which reference TRBV7-2 and TRBJ2-1 provide the parts outside the CDR3, is GAGVSQSPSNKVTEKGKDVELRCDPISGHTALYWYRQSLGQGLEFLIYFQGNSAPDKSGLPSDRFSAERTGGSVSTLTIQRTQQEDSAVYLCASSLTVAVHEQFFGPGTRLTVL.

The chain recombines TRBV6-6 with TRBJ1-4, with 7 bases that match TRBD1. CDR1 is MNHNY, CDR2 SVGAGI, per germline (reference sequence). Unmatched junction bases numbered 5, after V lost 3 bases and J lost 4 bases. The CDR3 runs 15 residues. The CDR3: CASSYEGARNEKLFF. The CDR3 bases are TGTGCCAGCAGTTATGAGGGGGCACGTAATGAAAAACTGTTTTTT.

This chain joins TRBV7-2 and TRBJ1-4; the D is unclear. The CDR3 is 16 residues long. Trimming took off 5 bases at V and 0 bases at J, with 13 bases between the two ends. CDR1 is SGHTA and CDR2 is FQGNSA in the germline V gene. The CDR3 DNA follows: TGTGCCAGCAGCCGCCCCGGGGTTGCAACTAATGAAAAACTGTTTTTT. Its protein product is CASSRPGVATNEKLFF. The full variable domain, rest sourced from reference TRBV7-2 and TRBJ1-4, is GAGVSQSPSNKVTEKGKDVELRCDPISGHTALYWYRQSLGQGLEFLIYFQGNSAPDKSGLPSDRFSAERTGGSVSTLTIQRTQQEDSAVYLCASSRPGVATNEKLFFGSGTQLSVL.

This clone was observed once. The rearrangement joins TRBV9 to TRBJ2-5; TRBD2 is a possible D gene (5 bases). The germline CDR1 and CDR2 sequences are SGDLS and YYNGEE. This CDR3 is 16 amino acids long. Trimming took 4 bases from V and 2 from J, leaving 18 bases between them. CDR3 sequence reads: CASSPMASLKQETQYF. The CDR3 DNA reads as TGTGCCAGCAGCCCCATGGCTAGCCTTAAACAAGAGACCCAGTACTTC.

The J gene is TRBJ2-7, the V gene TRBV7-2; 8 nucleotides align to TRBD2. CDR3 length: 15 amino acids. Germline assignment: CDR1 SGHTA and CDR2 FQGNSA. The ends lost 5 bases at V and 2 bases at J; junction bases unmatched: 8. The CDR3 loop reads CASSATSGGAYEQYF. CDR3 bases: TGTGCCAGCAGCGCAACCTCCGGGGGGGCCTACGAGCAGTACTTC.

The rearrangement links TRBV30 to TRBJ1-1; no clear D. Per germline, CDR1 GTSNPN and CDR2 SVGIG (reference sequence). V lost 1 base and J 5 bases, leaving 17 bases between the germline ends. The CDR3 covers 15 residues. The chain's CDR3 is CAWSGRVRIGTEAFF. CDR3 bases: TGTGCCTGGAGTGGGAGGGTCCGGATTGGAACTGAAGCTTTCTTT.

V and J are TRBV2 and TRBJ2-2; the match to TRBD2 covers 10 bases. Germline lookup yields CDR1 SNHLY and CDR2 FYNNEI. The CDR3 spans 17 residues. V lost 4 bases to trimming and J lost 7 bases; unmatched junction nucleotides: 12. The CDR3 nucleotides read TGTGCCAGCAGTGTGGAACTAGCGGGATCCGCGGGCGGGGAGCTGTTTTTT. This gives the protein CASSVELAGSAGGELFF.

The V call is TRBV19, the J call TRBJ2-1; 9 bases map to TRBD2. With 5 bases clipped from V and 4 bases from J, the junction kept 15 bases outside the gene matches. The V gene's germline CDR1 is LNHDA and CDR2 SQIVND (reference sequence). The CDR3 has 18 residues. The CDR3 is CASSGQGRREGPYNEQFF. For the CDR3, the DNA is TGTGCCAGTAGTGGGCAGGGAAGGCGGGAGGGCCCATACAATGAGCAGTTCTTC.

CDR3 sequence reads: CASSPLGRGGYGYTF. Here the CDR3 DNA reads TGTGCCAGCAGCCCTTTAGGACGCGGAGGCTATGGCTACACCTTC. J is TRBJ1-2 and V is TRBV5-5; no clear D gene. The germline gives CDR1 SGHKS, CDR2 YYEKEE (reference sequence). V was shortened by 4 bases and J by 4 bases, with 17 bases between the two germline ends. The CDR3 extends over 15 amino acids.

The rearrangement joins TRBV5-6 to TRBJ1-2; a possible D gene is TRBD1 (5 bases). This CDR3 is built from 16 residues. CDR1 is SGHDT, CDR2 YYEEEE, per germline. V lost 4 bases and J 0 bases, leaving 16 bases between the germline ends. This CDR3 reads CASSPTRGDSNYGYTF. DNA of the CDR3: TGTGCCAGCAGCCCGACCCGAGGGGATTCTAACTATGGCTACACCTTC. Combining the CDR3 with reference TRBV5-6 and TRBJ1-2 gives the whole variable domain DAGVTQSPTHLIKTRGQQVTLRCSPKSGHDTVSWYQQALGQGPQFIFQYYEEEERQRGNFPDRFSGHQFPNYSSELNVNALLLGDSALYLCASSPTRGDSNYGYTFGSGTRLTVV.

The chain recombines TRBV18 with TRBJ2-7; maybe TRBD1 (5 bases). CDR1 is KGHSH and CDR2 is LQKENI in the germline V gene. The CDR3 has 15 residues. Trimming left V 3 bases short and J 1 base short, with 13 bases between. CDR3 bases: TGTGCCAGCTCACCCGGACACGCTACTTCCTACGAGCAGTACTTC. Encoded protein: CASSPGHATSYEQYF.

The V gene is TRBV2, the J gene TRBJ2-3, with D possibly being TRBD1 or TRBD2 (7 bases each). Trimming left V 8 bases short and J 5 bases short, with 14 bases between. The germline gives CDR1 SNHLY, CDR2 FYNNEI. This CDR3 spans 13 amino acids. The DNA of the CDR3 is TGTGCCAGCGGGGAGGGGGCTGGAGATACGCAGTATTTT. Translating it yields CASGEGAGDTQYF.